Shown below are 9 T cell receptor beta chains from a single sample sequenced in a study of blood T cell repertoires in COVID-19. Some clones are missing from TCRdb's copy, which holds only in-frame ones; the method was immunoSEQ multiplex PCR. The table records about 70,000 clones, 88% of them present only once. The sequencing input was peripheral blood. Every receptor here comes from a human donor in a cohort sampled during active COVID-19.

The J gene is TRBJ2-1, the V gene TRBV28, with 12 bases lining up with TRBD2. The CDR3 contains 17 residues. Trimming took 1 base from V and 9 from J; bases not matched to a gene: 10. Germline CDR1 reads MDHEN; CDR2 reads SYDVKM. In DNA, the CDR3 is TGTGCCAGCAGTTTATCTCAGACTAGCGGGAGAAATTTTGAGCAGTTCTTC. Its protein is CASSLSQTSGRNFEQFF.

The V gene is TRBV18, the J gene TRBJ2-4, with TRBD2 as a possible D gene (5 bases). CDR1 and CDR2 from the germline V gene are KGHSH and LQKENI. V was pared by 6 bases and J by 1 base, with 7 bases between. The CDR3 is 13 residues long. CDR3 nucleotides: TGTGCCAGCTCGGAGGCGGCCAAAAACATTCAGTACTTC. It is translated as CASSEAAKNIQYF.

The J gene is TRBJ2-7, the V gene TRBV5-1, with 7 bases matching TRBD1. Germline CDR1 reads SGHRS; CDR2 reads YFSETQ. This CDR3 region has 14 residues. V was pared by 4 bases and J by 3 bases, with 7 bases of the junction left unmatched. The CDR3 loop reads CASSATGTVYEQYF. The CDR3, as DNA: TGCGCCAGCAGCGCGACCGGGACAGTCTACGAGCAGTACTTC.

The chain employs TRBV7-6 and TRBJ2-1, with D possibly matching TRBD1 (6 bases). V was pared by 5 bases and J by 2 bases, with 13 bases between. CDR3 length equals 15 residues. Germline V gene data show CDR1 as SGHVS and CDR2 as FNYEAQ. CDR3 DNA sequence: TGTGCCAGCAGCCCTGGACAGAAAGCCTACAATGAGCAGTTCTTC. Translation gives CASSPGQKAYNEQFF.

The chain uses TRBV6-5 and TRBJ2-7, with D tentatively TRBD1 (7 bases). V lost 5 bases and J 6 bases, leaving 14 bases between the germline ends. The CDR3 runs 13 residues. Germline assignment: CDR1 MNHEY and CDR2 SVGAGI. Here the CDR3 reads CASSQGGGFEQYV. CDR3 sequence (DNA): TGTGCCAGCAGTCAGGGGGGCGGTTTCGAGCAGTACGTC.

The chain joins TRBV7-9 to TRBJ2-7; D may be TRBD2 (6 bases). Germline assignment: CDR1 SEHNR and CDR2 FQNEAQ (reference sequence). The V and J ends lost 5 bases and 6 bases respectively, with 8 bases between them. The CDR3 spans 11 residues. CDR3 bases: TGTGCCAGCAGCCGGGAGTCCGAGCAGTACTTC. Its protein product is CASSRESEQYF. The whole variable domain, filled in from reference TRBV7-9 and TRBJ2-7, reads DTGVSQNPRHKITKRGQNVTFRCDPISEHNRLYWYRQTLGQGPEFLTYFQNEAQLEKSRLLSDRFSAERPKGSFSTLEIQRTEQGDSAMYLCASSRESEQYFGPGTRLTVT.

The count of this clone is one. V gene TRBV14 combines with J gene TRBJ2-1; 9 bases fit TRBD2. Germline V gene sequence: CDR1 SGHDN, CDR2 FVKESK. The CDR3 extends over 16 amino acids. The trim removed 3 bases at V and 0 bases at J, leaving 3 bases unmatched. The CDR3 bases are TGTGCCAGCAGCCAGATTAGCGGGAGCTCCTACAATGAGCAGTTCTTC. Translating it yields CASSQISGSSYNEQFF.

This clone was picked up one time. The rearrangement uses TRBV10-1 and TRBJ2-3; 7 nucleotides align to TRBD1. V was pared by 6 bases and J by 5 bases, with 5 bases of the junction left unmatched. There are 13 residues in the CDR3. The V gene's germline CDR1 is WNHNN and CDR2 SYGVQD (reference sequence). The CDR3 DNA reads TGCGCCAGCAGGAATTCAGGGGGAGATACGCAGTATTTT. Translation: CASRNSGGDTQYF.

The chain combines TRBV9 with TRBJ1-6; D remains unclear. This CDR3 contains 15 residues. Germline-derived CDR1 and CDR2 are SGDLS and YYNGEE. Trimming took off 0 bases at V and 7 bases at J, with 11 bases between the two ends. The CDR3 loop reads CASSVVAGGNSPLHF. The CDR3, as DNA: TGTGCCAGCAGCGTAGTTGCGGGAGGCAATTCACCCCTCCACTTT.